This T cell receptor beta chain was captured by sequencing in a study of OX40 agonist ivuxolimab in advanced cancers. Across the study: Previous treatment with anti-PD-1, anti-PD-L1 or anti-CTLA-4 therapy was allowed; more than 35% had received some. Broader study findings: Antigen specificity of clonally expanded peripheral T cells was not established. Compared with CD4+, CD8+ T cells on average had more expanded clones. Dose levels from 0.1 to 3.0 mg/kg saw CD4+ and CD8+ blood T cells expand clonally by week 6.

Data came from immunoSEQ multiplex PCR; TCRdb stores just in-frame clones and leaves some out. The sample has under 100,000 clones; more than 70% are singletons. Concerning this clone itself: Its antigen is not known.

The V gene's germline CDR1 is KGHSH and CDR2 LQKENI. The CDR3 is 13 residues long. V was pared by 2 bases and J by 6 bases, with 10 bases between. The clonotype originates from an adult with an advanced solid tumor such as melanoma, head and neck, liver or kidney cancer. The input for sequencing was CD4+ or CD8+ T cells sorted from blood, taken in a trial of the OX40 agonist ivuxolimab. V gene TRBV18 combines with J gene TRBJ1-2; D not resolved. The CDR3 protein is CASSPGDVDGYTF. In nucleotides, the CDR3 is TGTGCCAGCTCACCAGGAGATGTGGATGGCTACACCTTC.